A selection of T cell receptor beta chains follows, all from one sample in a study of vaccination effects on CD4 cells after COVID-19. The antigens of these receptors remain unknown. The table came from immunoSEQ multiplex PCR; TCRdb's copy has only in-frame clones and leaves some out. The sample carries 15,000 to 20,000 clones, more than 75% recorded once. The specimen comprised CD4+ T cells from PBMCs cultured with HCoV-NL63 spike peptides, sampled after COVID-19 vaccination. The source of these receptors is a human donor who received a COVID-19 vaccine. Each CDR3 is given with its conserved first and last residue. Fields, in order: D gene, V gene, J gene, clone size, CDR3 DNA, CDR3 protein. D genes are given only for firm matches. The size of a clone is reported for some rows only, either as once, few or many, or as a class for expanded clones.

>TRBD1|TRBV5-1|TRBJ2-5|.
TGCGCCAGCAGCATAGGACAGGGTCTTCAAGAGACCCAGTACTTC
CASSIGQGLQETQYF
>.|TRBV6-2/TRBV6-3|TRBJ1-1|.
TGTGCCAGCAGTTACTTGAGGGGCACTGAAGCTTTCTTT
CASSYLRGTEAFF
>TRBD1|TRBV28|TRBJ1-5|few
TGTGCCAGCAGCCGCCTGACAGGGAATAATCAGCCCCAGCATTTT
CASSRLTGNNQPQHF
>TRBD1|TRBV6-6|TRBJ1-1|.
TGTGCCAGCAGATCCGGGGACAGCAAGAACACTGAAGCTTTCTTT
CASRSGDSKNTEAFF
>.|TRBV19|TRBJ2-1|.
TGTGCCAGTAGAGAACAGAATGAGCAGTTCTTC
CASREQNEQFF
>TRBD1|TRBV7-9|TRBJ2-1|few
TGTGCCAGCAGCCCCTTAGGGGACAGCTTTTTCCATGAGCAGTTCTTC
CASSPLGDSFFHEQFF
>TRBD1|TRBV12-5|TRBJ1-2|.
TGTGCTAGTACGACACAGGGGGCGCATGGCTACACCTTC
CASTTQGAHGYTF
>TRBD1|TRBV19|TRBJ1-2|.
TGTGCCAGTAGTTCGACAGGGCCGCTAGGCTACACCTTC
CASSSTGPLGYTF
>TRBD1|TRBV4-1|TRBJ2-7|.
TGCGCCAGCAGCCAACTACCGGGACAGGGCCCCTACGAGCAGTACTTC
CASSQLPGQGPYEQYF
>.|TRBV6-5|TRBJ1-2|.
TGTGCCAGCAGTCGGGGTACCTATGGCTACACCTTC
CASSRGTYGYTF
>TRBD1|TRBV6-5|TRBJ1-2|.
TGTGCCAGCAGTTACTCCACAGGGGGTGGTGGCTACACCTTC
CASSYSTGGGGYTF
>.|TRBV11-1|TRBJ2-5|.
TGTGCCAGCAGCTTAGGGGCGGAAGAGACCCAGTACTTC
CASSLGAEETQYF
>TRBD1|TRBV19|TRBJ1-3|.
TGTGCCAGTAGTTCGACAGGGATCTCTGGAAACACCATATATTTT
CASSSTGISGNTIYF
>.|TRBV2|TRBJ1-2|.
TGTGCCAGCAGTGAAATGGGCCTCTATGGCTACACCTTC
CASSEMGLYGYTF
>.|TRBV3-1/TRBV3-2|TRBJ1-1|.
TGTGCCAGCAGCCAGTCGGACAGGAACACTGAAGCTTTCTTT
CASSQSDRNTEAFF
>.|TRBV11-2|TRBJ1-4|.
TGTGCCAGCAGCTTAGTGGGGGGGACTAATGAAAAACTGTTTTTT
CASSLVGGTNEKLFF
>.|TRBV3-1/TRBV3-2|TRBJ2-7|once
TGTGCCAGCAGCCAATCGGCTCCTAGGCTGTACTTC
CASSQSAPRLYF
>.|TRBV7-8|TRBJ1-6|.
TGTGCCAGCAGCTTATTGCGGTCATTGGGGAATTCACCCCTCCACTTT
CASSLLRSLGNSPLHF
>.|TRBV6-5|TRBJ1-1|.
TGTGCCAGCAGGAGGGAGTTCACTGAAGCTTTCTTT
CASRREFTEAFF
>.|TRBV3-1/TRBV3-2|TRBJ1-2|.
TGTGCCAGCAGCCAAGGTCCCGGAATTTATGGCTACACCTTC
CASSQGPGIYGYTF
>.|TRBV4-2|TRBJ2-1|once
TGTGCCAGCAGCCAAGATGGCGCGGGGGCCTATCAGTGGCAGTTCTTC
CASSQDGAGAYQWQFF
>.|TRBV20-1|TRBJ2-3|.
TGCAGTGCTAGTCAGTACTCCACAGATACGCAGTATTTT
CSASQYSTDTQYF
>.|TRBV7-2|TRBJ2-4|.
TGTGCCAGCAACATACAGGGCTCCAAAAACATTCAGTACTTC
CASNIQGSKNIQYF
>.|TRBV6-5|TRBJ2-3|once
TGTGCCAGCAGTCGAGATATCACAGATACGCAGTATTTT
CASSRDITDTQYF
>.|TRBV4-2|TRBJ1-6|.
TGTGCCAGCAGCCAAGAATCCGGGGGCCGATCACCCCTCCACTTT
CASSQESGGRSPLHF
>.|TRBV28|TRBJ2-7|medium-sized
TGTGCCAGCAGCCCTAGCTCCTACGAGCAGTACTTC
CASSPSSYEQYF
>.|TRBV29-1|TRBJ1-3|few
TGCAGCGTCCAGGACCCTGGAAACACCATATATTTT
CSVQDPGNTIYF
>TRBD1|TRBV7-2|TRBJ2-7|.
TGTGCCAGCAGCTCATCCCGGACAGGGACCTACGAGCAGTACTTC
CASSSSRTGTYEQYF
>.|TRBV3-1/TRBV3-2|TRBJ2-2|.
TGTGCCAGCAGCCCCCGCGGGAACACCGGGGAGCTGTTTTTT
CASSPRGNTGELFF